A single sample is the source of the 26 T cell receptor beta chains below, sequenced in a study of cytotoxic CD8 clonotypes in ibrutinib-treated CLL. The table came from immunoSEQ multiplex PCR; TCRdb's copy has only in-frame clones and leaves some out. The repertoire includes 130,000 or so clones, under 90% of them detected once, and 3.3% sits in the top ten. The sequencing here drew on PBMCs, taken after 24 months of ibrutinib treatment. The origin of the receptors is a human donor with chronic lymphocytic leukemia.

The chain uses TRBV27 and TRBJ1-4; 8 nucleotides line up with TRBD1. The length of the CDR3 is 15 residues. Germline V lookup: CDR1 MNHEY, CDR2 SMNVEV (reference sequence). V lost 3 bases and J lost 7; bases outside the gene matches: 7. The CDR3 is CASSFGGQGSEKLFF. The CDR3 DNA reads as TGTGCCAGCAGTTTCGGAGGACAGGGAAGTGAAAAACTGTTTTTT.

The rearrangement links TRBV6-4 to TRBJ1-1, with D unclear. CDR1 and CDR2 (germline): MRHNA, SNTAGT. The CDR3 contains 11 residues. Trimming removed 4 bases from V and 7 bases from J, with 7 bases in between. The CDR3 loop reads CASSAQVEAFF. Here the CDR3 DNA reads TGTGCCAGCAGTGCTCAGGTTGAAGCTTTCTTT.

J is TRBJ2-5 and V is TRBV7-2, with D uncertain. V gave up 7 bases and J gave up 2 bases, with 14 bases separating them. The CDR3 is 14 residues long. Germline V gene data show CDR1 as SGHTA and CDR2 as FQGNSA. For the CDR3, the DNA is TGTGCCAGCACCCCGGCCCCAGGTCAAGAGACCCAGTACTTC. Its translation is CASTPAPGQETQYF.

The chain's CDR3 is CASSLGSTDTQYF. In nucleotides, the CDR3 is TGTGCCAGCTCCCTCGGTAGCACAGATACGCAGTATTTT. This chain links TRBV18 with TRBJ2-3; D remains unclear. CDR1 is KGHSH, CDR2 LQKENI, per germline. The CDR3 is 13 amino acids. Trimming stripped 6 bases from V and 0 bases from J, with 7 bases between.

The rearrangement uses TRBV4-2 and TRBJ2-3; D is possibly TRBD1 (6 bases). V lost 0 bases to trimming and J lost 2 bases, with 12 bases between them. CDR1 and CDR2 from the germline V gene are LGHNA and YNFKEQ. This CDR3 spans 16 amino acids. In DNA form, the CDR3 reads TGTGCCAGCAGCCAAGACGGGTCAGGGGACACAGATACGCAGTATTTT. Protein product: CASSQDGSGDTDTQYF.

The gene calls are TRBV19 and TRBJ2-3, with 10 bases identical to TRBD2. CDR1 is LNHDA, CDR2 SQIVND, per germline (reference sequence). V lost 5 bases and J lost 2; bases outside the gene matches: 4. CDR3 length: 15 amino acids. The CDR3 sequence: CASSAGLAPTDTQYF. In nucleotides, the CDR3 is TGTGCCAGTAGTGCGGGACTAGCGCCCACAGATACGCAGTATTTT.

The chain has TRBV11-2 and TRBJ1-1, with TRBD1 matching over 7 bases. Trimming removed 5 bases from V and 0 bases from J; junction bases left unmatched: 9. Germline V gives CDR1 SGHAT, CDR2 FQNNGV. CDR3 length: 16 residues. CDR3 bases: TGTGCCAGCAGCGAGGGGGCGTCTAGTCTGAACACTGAAGCTTTCTTT. This translates into CASSEGASSLNTEAFF. The complete variable domain, with remaining parts taken from reference TRBV11-2 and TRBJ1-1, reads EAGVAQSPRYKIIEKRQSVAFWCNPISGHATLYWYQQILGQGPKLLIQFQNNGVVDDSQLPKDRFSAERLKGVDSTLKIQPAKLEDSAVYLCASSEGASSLNTEAFFGQGTRLTVV.

This clone showed up just once. This chain joins TRBV4-2 and TRBJ1-5; 7 nucleotides line up with TRBD1. CDR3 length: 16 amino acids. Germline V lookup: CDR1 LGHNA, CDR2 YNFKEQ. The trim removed 1 base at V and 3 bases at J, leaving 6 bases unmatched. As DNA, the CDR3 is TGTGCCAGCAGCCAAGCAGACAGGGCGTCCAATCAGCCCCAGCATTTT. It specifies CASSQADRASNQPQHF.

V gene TRBV4-2 combines with J gene TRBJ2-3, with a tentative D call TRBD2 (5 bases). The CDR3 sequence is 13 residues long. Per germline, CDR1 LGHNA and CDR2 YNFKEQ. Trimming pared 4 bases from V and 2 bases from J, leaving 7 bases between. In DNA form, the CDR3 reads TGTGCCAGCAGCCGGGAGTACACAGATACGCAGTATTTT. Protein: CASSREYTDTQYF.

The chain employs TRBV19 and TRBJ1-3; TRBD1 is a possible D gene (6 bases). Trimming took 7 bases from V and 0 from J, leaving 19 bases between them. Germline values: CDR1 LNHDA, CDR2 SQIVND (reference sequence). The CDR3 contains 17 residues. CDR3 sequence reads: CASIRTDTPSSGNTIYF. The DNA of the CDR3 is TGTGCCAGTATTAGGACAGACACCCCCAGCTCTGGAAACACCATATATTTT.

The chain couples TRBV6-6 to TRBJ1-2; D is undetermined. This CDR3 comprises 15 residues. The germline V gene has CDR1 MNHNY and CDR2 SVGAGI (reference sequence). Trimming pared 0 bases from V and 6 bases from J, leaving 14 bases between. The CDR3 coding sequence is TGTGCCAGCAGTTACTCCCTTAGACCCCAAAATGGCTACACCTTC. This gives the protein CASSYSLRPQNGYTF.

This chain uses TRBV9 with TRBJ2-5, with D possibly being TRBD2 (5 bases). From germline, CDR1 is SGDLS and CDR2 YYNGEE. This CDR3 has 13 residues. Trimming removed 3 bases from V and 9 bases from J, with 15 bases in between. CDR3 residues: CASSGSAAGAQYF. CDR3 DNA sequence: TGTGCCAGCAGCGGTAGCGCCGCCGGGGCCCAGTACTTC.

The rearrangement links TRBV21-1 to TRBJ1-2; TRBD1, the table's D call, lacks a check against the DNA. TRBV21-1 is reported as a pseudogene. This CDR3 region has 18 residues. The CDR3 bases are TGTGCCAGCAGCAAAGGGAAGGGACAGGGAACTTCTGACTATGGCTACACCTTC. Translation gives CASSKGKGQGTSDYGYTF.

This clone has only a few counts. This chain joins TRBV5-1 and TRBJ1-1, with D perhaps matching TRBD1 (5 bases). The V gene lost 0 bases and the J gene lost 4 bases, with 10 bases spanning the gap. The CDR3 is made up of 14 amino acids. CDR1 is SGHRS and CDR2 is YFSETQ in the germline V gene. This CDR3 is CASSLAGQGTEAFF. DNA for the CDR3: TGCGCCAGCAGCTTGGCGGGCCAGGGCACTGAAGCTTTCTTT.

The CDR3 reads CSVDGRGTTPGEQFF. The DNA for the CDR3 is TGCAGCGTTGACGGGCGGGGGACGACCCCAGGGGAGCAGTTCTTC. The rearrangement uses TRBV29-1 and TRBJ2-1, with TRBD2 matching over 7 bases. Per the germline V gene, CDR1 is SQVTM and CDR2 is ANQGSEA. CDR3 size: 15 residues. The V gene end was trimmed by 3 bases and the J gene end by 10 bases; junction bases not matched to a gene: 15.

The V call is TRBV9, the J call TRBJ1-2; D not resolved. The CDR3 runs 13 residues. Between the trimmed V and J ends, which lost 3 bases and 6 bases, there was a span of 12 bases. Looked up from germline, CDR1 is SGDLS and CDR2 is YYNGEE. CDR3 sequence reads: CASSARTTDGYTF. The CDR3 DNA follows: TGTGCCAGCAGCGCCCGAACTACGGATGGCTACACCTTC.

In its sample, this clone was seen a few times. CDR3 amino acids: CASSLMIPQGRFTEAFF. CDR3 sequence (DNA): TGTGCCAGCAGCCTAATGATCCCCCAGGGCCGGTTCACTGAAGCTTTCTTT. V usage is TRBV14 and J usage is TRBJ1-1, with a weak D call TRBD1 (5 bases). With 4 bases removed from V and 4 bases from J, the gap between germline ends came to 22 bases. Germline V gene lookup returns CDR1 SGHDN and CDR2 FVKESK. The CDR3 totals 17 residues. Full variable domain (remainder filled in from reference TRBV14 and TRBJ1-1): EAGVTQFPSHSVIEKGQTVTLRCDPISGHDNLYWYRRVMGKEIKFLLHFVKESKQDESGMPNNRFLAERTGGTYSTLKVQPAELEDSGVYFCASSLMIPQGRFTEAFFGQGTRLTVV.

This chain connects TRBV7-2 to TRBJ2-1; 9 bases line up with TRBD2. Germline values: CDR1 SGHTA, CDR2 FQGNSA. The CDR3 sequence is 14 residues long. Trimming removed 6 bases from V and 5 bases from J; junction bases left unmatched: 5. Here the CDR3 DNA reads TGTGCCAGCAGGCGGACTAGCGACCACAATGAGCAGTTCTTC. This sequence encodes CASRRTSDHNEQFF.

This chain joins TRBV30 and TRBJ2-3, with TRBD2 matching 10 bases. Germline V gives CDR1 GTSNPN, CDR2 SVGIG (reference sequence). Trimming took 2 bases from V and 3 from J; bases not matched to a gene: 5. This CDR3 comprises 15 residues. The CDR3 protein is CAWSLAGAATDTQYF. CDR3 DNA sequence: TGTGCCTGGAGTCTAGCGGGGGCAGCAACAGATACGCAGTATTTT.

In its sample, this clone was seen many times. The genes are TRBV9 and TRBJ2-7, with 8 bases lining up with TRBD1. The V segment lost 2 bases and the J segment 7 bases; nucleotides outside the gene matches: 8. The germline V gene has CDR1 SGDLS and CDR2 YYNGEE. CDR3 size: 14 residues. The CDR3: CASSVPSRDREQYF. In DNA, the CDR3 is TGTGCCAGCAGCGTTCCGTCCCGGGACAGGGAGCAGTACTTC.

This rearrangement joins TRBV27 to TRBJ2-2, with 8 bases fitting TRBD2. This CDR3 spans 15 amino acids. Per germline, CDR1 MNHEY and CDR2 SMNVEV (reference sequence). V dropped 3 bases and J dropped 4; count of bases not matched to a gene: 4. DNA of the CDR3: TGTGCCAGCAGTTTCGGGGGGGCCTCCACCGGGGAGCTGTTTTTT. Translating it yields CASSFGGASTGELFF.

The chain uses TRBV6-1 and TRBJ1-3, with a possible D match to TRBD1 (5 bases). Germline-derived CDR1 and CDR2 are MNHNS and SASEGT. V was shortened by 6 bases and J by 0 bases, with 9 bases between the two germline ends. This CDR3 is 14 amino acids long. The CDR3 loop is CASSGTGSGNTIYF. In DNA form, the CDR3 reads TGTGCCAGCAGCGGTACAGGCTCTGGAAACACCATATATTTT.

The rearrangement uses TRBV7-2 and TRBJ2-5; TRBD2 aligns across 7 bases. The CDR3 sequence is 15 residues long. Looked up from germline, CDR1 is SGHTA and CDR2 is FQGNSA. V lost 1 base and J lost 2; bases outside the gene matches: 4. In DNA, the CDR3 is TGTGCCAGCAGCTTAGGTGGGGGGGGGCAAGAGACCCAGTACTTC. Translating gives CASSLGGGGQETQYF.

The chain combines TRBV10-3 with TRBJ1-1; 8 positions match TRBD1. This CDR3 has 14 amino acids. The germline V gene has CDR1 ENHRY and CDR2 SYGVKD. V was pared by 5 bases and J by 4 bases, with 6 bases of the junction left unmatched. Here the CDR3 DNA reads TGTGCCATCAGTACCGGGACAGGCGGCACTGAAGCTTTCTTT. It encodes CAISTGTGGTEAFF.

The J gene is TRBJ1-2, the V gene TRBV29-1; the match to TRBD1 covers 7 bases. J lost 6 bases, V lost 3 bases, and 7 bases had no gene match. Per the germline V gene, CDR1 is SQVTM and CDR2 is ANQGSEA. This CDR3 has 13 residues. CDR3 sequence: CSVEPGGTHGYTF. Here the CDR3 DNA reads TGCAGCGTTGAGCCAGGGGGGACGCATGGCTACACCTTC.

This clone was seen a few times. The chain joins TRBV9 to TRBJ2-3, with TRBD1 matching over 7 bases. With 2 bases clipped from V and 1 base from J, the junction kept 4 bases outside the gene matches. The CDR3 sequence is 15 residues long. Germline CDR1 reads SGDLS; CDR2 reads YYNGEE. The CDR3 spells CASSVRGQRTDTQYF. CDR3 nucleotides: TGTGCCAGCAGCGTGAGGGGACAGCGCACAGATACGCAGTATTTT. Drawing the rest from reference TRBV9 and TRBJ2-3, the complete variable domain is DSGVTQTPKHLITATGQRVTLRCSPRSGDLSVYWYQQSLDQGLQFLIQYYNGEERAKGNILERFSAQQFPDLHSELNLSSLELGDSALYFCASSVRGQRTDTQYFGPGTRLTVL.